This T cell receptor (beta chain) was recorded in a study of T cell repertoires in cytomegalovirus infection. Study in general: Through public TCR beta signatures, both CMV infection and matching HLA type were indicated. Study conclusions and caveats: Clonotype analysis showed dominance of the ex vivo response by HLA-C-restricted CMV-specific TCR beta clonotypes.

This clonotype was recorded many times. Its target is unknown. Each CDR3 protein is one row after TCRdb ran MiXCR on the reads. Found here are 350,000 to 550,000 distinct CDR3 sequences, 30% to 40% of them singletons; the top ten hold about 13%. The sample was PBMCs. This clonotype was obtained from a human donor in good health (CMV status not recorded). Some clones in this sample may be carry-over from other donors' samples.

CDR3 sequence reads: CASSLVMGYTF. CDR3 DNA: TGTGCCAGCAGCTTAGTTATGGGCTACACCTTC. This chain links TRBV7-2 with TRBJ1-2; D call uncertain. V was trimmed by 1 base and J by 8 bases, leaving 5 bases between them. The CDR3 has 11 amino acids. Germline CDR1 is SGHTA and CDR2 is FQGNSA.